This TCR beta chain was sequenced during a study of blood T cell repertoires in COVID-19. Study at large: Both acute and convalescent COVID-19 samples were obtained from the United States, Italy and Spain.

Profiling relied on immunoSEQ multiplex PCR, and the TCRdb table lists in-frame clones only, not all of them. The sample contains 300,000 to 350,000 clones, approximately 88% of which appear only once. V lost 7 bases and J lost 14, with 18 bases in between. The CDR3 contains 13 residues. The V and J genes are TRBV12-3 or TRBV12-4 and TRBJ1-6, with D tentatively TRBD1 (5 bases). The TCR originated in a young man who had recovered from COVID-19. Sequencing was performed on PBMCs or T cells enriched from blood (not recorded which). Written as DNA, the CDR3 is TGTGCCAGCACTACCCAAATTCAGGGTTCCCTCCACTTT. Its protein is CASTTQIQGSLHF.